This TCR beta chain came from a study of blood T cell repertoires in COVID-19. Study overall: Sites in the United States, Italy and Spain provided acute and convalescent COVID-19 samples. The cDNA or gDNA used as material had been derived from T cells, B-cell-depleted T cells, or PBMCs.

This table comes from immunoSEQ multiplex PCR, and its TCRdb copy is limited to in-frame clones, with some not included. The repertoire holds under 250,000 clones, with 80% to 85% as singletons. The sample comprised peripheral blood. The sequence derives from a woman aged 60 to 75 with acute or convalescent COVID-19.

CDR3 sequence: CASSIRGPGFSYNEQFF. The CDR3 DNA reads TGTGCCAGTAGCATTAGAGGTCCGGGGTTCTCCTACAATGAGCAGTTCTTC. The chain has TRBV19 and TRBJ2-1, with D tentatively TRBD2 (5 bases). Germline CDR1 reads LNHDA; CDR2 reads SQIVND (reference sequence). Trimming pared 6 bases from V and 0 bases from J, leaving 18 bases between. The CDR3 spans 17 residues.